The T cell receptor beta chain under discussion was sequenced for a study of cytomegalovirus exposure and HLA in healthy donors. PCR was performed using 60 Vbeta and 13 Jbeta primers. Using immunoSEQ multiplex PCR, the repertoire was profiled, and TCRdb retains in-frame clones only, with some absent. The sample data list around 130,000 clones. To note about this clone: Its specificity is unknown.

The study, taken as a whole, reports: In an earlier analysis, about 90% or about 30%: the productive usage of most TCR beta V segments.

The length of the CDR3 is 11 residues. Germline CDR1 is SGDLS and CDR2 is YYNGEE. Between the trimmed V and J ends, which lost 0 bases and 6 bases, there was a span of 3 bases. The sample was PBMCs. The rearrangement joins TRBV9 to TRBJ1-2; no definite D call. This clonotype was obtained from a woman between 35 and 50 years old in good health and CMV-seronegative. The CDR3 sequence: CASSVADGYTF. DNA of the CDR3: TGTGCCAGCAGCGTAGCGGATGGCTACACCTTC.